A selection of T cell receptor beta chains follows, all from one sample in a study of shared clonotypes between healthy human individuals. Clones were read by immunoSEQ multiplex PCR, and TCRdb kept only the in-frame ones, dropping some. The data contain 2 million to 2.5 million clones, just over 90% of them singletons. Specimen: naive CD8+ T cells from PBMCs. These receptors all stem from a man younger than 30 in good health. Some clones in this sample may be carry-over from other donors' samples. Both conserved end residues are trimmed from each CDR3.

TRBV18	TRBJ2-1	13	ASSRLAGGYNEQF
TRBV29-1	TRBJ1-2	12	SVEAGDSSYGYT
TRBV19	TRBJ1-2	13	ASAPEGYVDYGYT
TRBV5-6	TRBJ2-3	10	ASSTSPDTQY
TRBV28	TRBJ1-2	13	ASSLMLEGQAGYT
TRBV7-5	TRBJ1-3	15	VRSLAQRDKPGNTIY
TRBV14	TRBJ1-2	11	ASSQGRLYGYT
TRBV7-2	TRBJ1-1	15	ASSLGTGHSLDTEAF
TRBV7-2	TRBJ1-5	14	ASSLGTGGIHQPQH
TRBV9	TRBJ2-3	13	ASSDSAGGPDTQY
TRBV28	TRBJ2-7	15	ASSLLLGIQTAYEQY
TRBV15	TRBJ2-3	13	ATSALEAGKDTQY
TRBV9	TRBJ2-7	12	ASSVEGVSYEQY
TRBV29-1	TRBJ2-6	11	SVPDSGANVLT
TRBV6-1	TRBJ2-1	14	ASSEWSWGQYNEQF
TRBV7-2	TRBJ2-3	14	ASSLTGWRSTDTQY
TRBV2	TRBJ2-7	12	ASSVPSGLYEQY
TRBV9	TRBJ1-3	13	ASSPRGTGGNTIY
TRBV2	TRBJ2-7	11	ASNRGGIYEQY
TRBV10-2	TRBJ2-7	11	ASRGQGFYEQY
TRBV9	TRBJ2-4	9	ASSGSLGQY
TRBV2	TRBJ2-7	11	ASGRTSGYEQY